This entry lists 14 T cell receptor beta chains sequenced from one sample in a study of T-cell memory formation after mild COVID-19. TCRdb reanalysed the 5' RACE reads using MiXCR and keeps one entry per CDR3 protein. The data show about 210,000 distinct CDR3 sequences, with approximately 10% seen just once and 2.5% to 3.5% held by the top ten. Sequences were obtained from PBMCs or a T cell subset sorted from them (not recorded which). The receptors come from a young man who had mild COVID-19 (a few samples of this study predate the infection). Cell type and time point are not known.

V and J are TRBV5-1 and TRBJ1-1; tentatively, D is TRBD1 (5 bases). From germline, CDR1 is SGHRS and CDR2 YFSETQ. V lost 4 bases, J lost 0 bases, and 16 bases lay in between. CDR3 length: 16 amino acids. As DNA, the CDR3 is TGCGCCAGCAGCCCGCTCGCGGGGGTGGTGAACACTGAAGCTTTCTTT. This codes for CASSPLAGVVNTEAFF.

This clonotype has a handful of counts. This chain links TRBV20-1 with TRBJ1-6, with D perhaps TRBD1 (6 bases). The germline V gene encodes CDR1 DFQATT and CDR2 SNEGSKA (reference sequence). The CDR3 contains 12 residues. Trimming removed 6 bases from V and 7 bases from J, with 10 bases in between. CDR3 loop: CSATRGNSPLHF. The CDR3 coding sequence is TGCAGTGCAACGAGGGGGAATTCACCCCTCCACTTT.

The rearrangement joins TRBV25-1 to TRBJ1-2, with 8 nucleotides matching TRBD1. V gave up 3 bases and J gave up 6 bases; unmatched junction bases: 9. The CDR3 runs to 15 residues. Germline V lookup: CDR1 MGHDK, CDR2 SYGVNS. CDR3 amino acids: CASSEAGQGRHGYTF. Here the CDR3 DNA reads TGTGCCAGCAGTGAGGCCGGACAGGGTAGGCATGGCTACACCTTC.

The rearrangement joins TRBV7-2 to TRBJ1-6; unclear D gene. Trimming left V 5 bases short and J 5 bases short, with 10 bases between. This CDR3 has 14 residues. The V gene's germline CDR1 is SGHTA and CDR2 FQGNSA. The CDR3 sequence is CASSTERNNSPLHF. As DNA, the CDR3 is TGTGCCAGCAGCACAGAACGCAATAATTCACCCCTCCACTTT.

This clonotype appeared a single time. The chain combines TRBV6-1 with TRBJ2-7; D is undetermined. The CDR3 extends over 12 amino acids. Germline-derived CDR1 and CDR2 are MNHNS and SASEGT. V was pared by 4 bases and J by 7 bases, with 11 bases between. CDR3: CASSGQVGEQYV. The CDR3, as DNA: TGTGCCAGCAGTGGTCAGGTGGGGGAGCAGTACGTC.

This chain joins TRBV24-1 and TRBJ2-1; possibly TRBD2 for D (5 bases). With 2 bases removed from V and 6 bases from J, the gap between germline ends came to 19 bases. Per germline, CDR1 KGHDR and CDR2 SFDVKD. The CDR3 runs to 17 residues. The chain's CDR3 is CATSDSPVEGRFNEQFF. The CDR3 DNA reads TGTGCCACCAGTGATTCCCCCGTAGAGGGCCGGTTCAATGAGCAGTTCTTC.

This chain joins TRBV21-1 and TRBJ1-2; TRBD1 is the table's D call and was not checked against the DNA. TRBV21-1 is annotated as a pseudogene. CDR3 length: 17 amino acids. The CDR3 spells CASSQEGPGQGNYGYTF. For the CDR3, the DNA is TGTGCCAGCAGCCAAGAGGGGCCGGGACAGGGGAACTATGGCTACACCTTC.

This clonotype was picked up one time. This may stem from a read error, because a much larger clone lies one nucleotide away. V and J are TRBV12-3 or TRBV12-4 and TRBJ2-7; D uncertain. V lost 7 bases, J lost 3 bases, and 16 bases lay in between. CDR3 size: 14 residues. CDR3 bases: TGTGCCAGCAACAAAGACCTACCCCACTACGAGCAGTACTTC. As protein: CASNKDLPHYEQYF.

This chain joins TRBV7-9 and TRBJ1-2; no clear D. V was shortened by 3 bases and J by 8 bases, with 7 bases between the two germline ends. The CDR3 spans 11 residues. Germline V gene sequence: CDR1 SEHNR, CDR2 FQNEAQ (reference sequence). CDR3 nucleotides: TGTGCCAGCAGCTTGGCACGAGGCTACACCTTC. Protein sequence: CASSLARGYTF.

The V call is TRBV21-1, the J call TRBJ2-2; the D call of TRBD1 is as the table states it, not checked on the DNA. TRBV21-1 is classified as a pseudogene. The CDR3 loop spans 13 amino acids. The DNA for the CDR3 is TGTGCCAGCAGCCGACAGGTGGCCGGGGAGCTGTTTTTT. Protein sequence: CASSRQVAGELFF.

This clonotype was detected a few times. The J gene is TRBJ2-1, the V gene TRBV5-1; 9 nucleotides match TRBD2. The CDR3 length is 15 residues. CDR1 is SGHRS, CDR2 YFSETQ, per germline. After removal of 7 bases from V and 0 bases from J, the junction contained 5 bases not matched to a gene. The DNA for the CDR3 is TGCGCCAGCTTACCTAGCGGGGACTCCTACAATGAGCAGTTCTTC. It codes for CASLPSGDSYNEQFF. Drawing the rest from reference TRBV5-1 and TRBJ2-1, the complete variable domain is KAGVTQTPRYLIKTRGQQVTLSCSPISGHRSVSWYQQTPGQGLQFLFEYFSETQRNKGNFPGRFSGRQFSNSRSEMNVSTLELGDSALYLCASLPSGDSYNEQFFGPGTRLTVL.

This clonotype showed up just a few times. The gene calls are TRBV11-2 and TRBJ2-7; D gene ambiguous. The germline V and J ends were trimmed by 0 bases and 2 bases, with 8 bases remaining between them. The CDR3 runs to 14 residues. Germline CDR1 and CDR2: SGHAT and FQNNGV. The CDR3: CASSLEVGPYEQYF. The CDR3 DNA follows: TGTGCCAGCAGCTTAGAGGTCGGACCCTACGAGCAGTACTTC.

This clonotype was seen a few times. The V call is TRBV6-5, the J call TRBJ2-6; D is unresolved. V was pared by 1 base and J by 2 bases, with 15 bases between. The CDR3 has 18 amino acids. Germline lookup yields CDR1 MNHEY and CDR2 SVGAGI. Written as DNA, the CDR3 is TGTGCCAGCAGTTACTGGAACCGGCGACGCCCTGGGGCCAACGTCCTGACTTTC. It codes for CASSYWNRRRPGANVLTF.

The chain recombines TRBV7-4 with TRBJ2-7; D is ambiguous. From germline, CDR1 is SGHVT and CDR2 SQSDAQ. The CDR3 covers 15 residues. V was shortened by 1 base and J by 2 bases, with 12 bases between the two germline ends. CDR3 bases: TGTGCCAGCAGCTTAGATTTGTACGGACCCTACGAGCAGTACTTC. This gives the protein CASSLDLYGPYEQYF.